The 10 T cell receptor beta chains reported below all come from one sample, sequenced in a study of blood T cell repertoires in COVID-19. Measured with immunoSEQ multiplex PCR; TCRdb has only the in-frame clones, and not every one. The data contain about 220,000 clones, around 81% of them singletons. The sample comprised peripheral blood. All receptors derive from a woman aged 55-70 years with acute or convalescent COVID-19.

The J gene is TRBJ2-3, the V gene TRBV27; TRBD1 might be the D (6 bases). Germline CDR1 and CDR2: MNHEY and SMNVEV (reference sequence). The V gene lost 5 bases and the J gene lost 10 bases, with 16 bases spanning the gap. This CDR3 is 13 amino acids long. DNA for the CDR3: TGTGCCAGCAGTCCCCCGACAGGTCCTCCGCAGTATTTT. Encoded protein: CASSPPTGPPQYF.

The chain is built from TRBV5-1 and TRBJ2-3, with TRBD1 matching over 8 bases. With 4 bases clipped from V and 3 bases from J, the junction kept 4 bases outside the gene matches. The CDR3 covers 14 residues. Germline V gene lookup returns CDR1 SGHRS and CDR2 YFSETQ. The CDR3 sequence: CASSLWTGTDTQYF. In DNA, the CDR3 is TGCGCCAGCAGCCTCTGGACAGGGACAGATACGCAGTATTTT.

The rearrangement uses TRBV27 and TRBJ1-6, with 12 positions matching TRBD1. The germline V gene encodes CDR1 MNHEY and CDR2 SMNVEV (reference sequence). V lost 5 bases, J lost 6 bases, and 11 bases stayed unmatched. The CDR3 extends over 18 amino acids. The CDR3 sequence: CASSPGPRDRGPNSPLHF. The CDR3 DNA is TGTGCCAGCAGTCCAGGACCCCGGGACAGGGGGCCTAATTCACCCCTCCACTTT.

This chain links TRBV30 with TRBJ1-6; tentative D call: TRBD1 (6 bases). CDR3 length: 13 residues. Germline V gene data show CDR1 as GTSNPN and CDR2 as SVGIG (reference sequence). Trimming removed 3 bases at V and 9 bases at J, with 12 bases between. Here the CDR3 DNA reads TGTGCCTGGAGGACAGGTTCAGGTTCACCCCTCCACTTT. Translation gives CAWRTGSGSPLHF.

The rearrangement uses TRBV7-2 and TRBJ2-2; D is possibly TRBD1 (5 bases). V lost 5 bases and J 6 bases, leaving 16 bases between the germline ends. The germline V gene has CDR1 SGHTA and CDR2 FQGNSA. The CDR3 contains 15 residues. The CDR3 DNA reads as TGTGCCAGCAGCCCCATTACGGACAATTCCGGGGAGCTGTTTTTT. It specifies CASSPITDNSGELFF.

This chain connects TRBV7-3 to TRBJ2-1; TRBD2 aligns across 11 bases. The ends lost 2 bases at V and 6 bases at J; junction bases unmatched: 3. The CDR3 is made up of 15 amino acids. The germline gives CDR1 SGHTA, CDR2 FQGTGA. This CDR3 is CASSLELAGANEQFF. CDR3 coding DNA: TGTGCCAGCAGCTTAGAACTAGCGGGGGCCAATGAGCAGTTCTTC.

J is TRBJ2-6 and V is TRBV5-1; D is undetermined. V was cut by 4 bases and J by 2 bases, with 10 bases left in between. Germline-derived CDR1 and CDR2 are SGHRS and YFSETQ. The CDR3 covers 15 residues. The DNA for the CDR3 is TGCGCCAGCAGCCTCGGGTCGACTGGGGCCAACGTCCTGACTTTC. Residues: CASSLGSTGANVLTF.

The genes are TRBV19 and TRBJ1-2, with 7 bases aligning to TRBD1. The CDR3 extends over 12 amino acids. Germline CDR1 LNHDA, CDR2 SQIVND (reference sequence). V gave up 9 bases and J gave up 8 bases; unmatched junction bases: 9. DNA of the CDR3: TGTGCCAGCACGAGACAGGGAGGAGGCTACACCTTC. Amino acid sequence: CASTRQGGGYTF.

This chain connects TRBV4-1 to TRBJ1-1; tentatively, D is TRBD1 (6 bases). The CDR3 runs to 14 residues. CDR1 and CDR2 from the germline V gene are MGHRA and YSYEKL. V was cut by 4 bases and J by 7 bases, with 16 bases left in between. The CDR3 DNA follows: TGCGCCAGCAGCCGATCGGGACACCCGGGTGAAGCTTTCTTT. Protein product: CASSRSGHPGEAFF.

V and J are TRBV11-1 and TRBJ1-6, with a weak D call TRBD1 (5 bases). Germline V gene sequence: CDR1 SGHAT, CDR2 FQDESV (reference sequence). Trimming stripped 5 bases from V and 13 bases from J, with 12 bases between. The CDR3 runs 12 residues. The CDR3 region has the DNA TGTGCCAGCAGCAACGGGGGTACCCCCCTCCACTTT. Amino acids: CASSNGGTPLHF.